This TCR beta chain was identified in a study of T cell responses to AZD1222 COVID-19 vaccine. The data were produced by immunoSEQ multiplex PCR, yet TCRdb's version contains in-frame clones alone and is incomplete. The table includes some 200,000 clones, about nine tenths detected once. The clonotype comes from an adult who received the AZD1222 COVID-19 vaccine. Sequencing was performed on peripheral blood, taken 28 days after the second AZD1222 dose.

The CDR3 DNA is TGTGCCAGTAGTATAGTAGGGATCGATACGCAGTATTTT. It specifies CASSIVGIDTQYF. This chain joins TRBV19 and TRBJ2-3; no reliable D call. The CDR3 totals 13 residues. Between the trimmed V and J ends, which lost 1 base and 6 bases, there was a span of 8 bases. Germline CDR1 reads LNHDA; CDR2 reads SQIVND (reference sequence).